This note documents a single T cell receptor (beta chain) sequence. Sequencing was performed with immunoSEQ multiplex PCR; in TCRdb, only in-frame clones are kept and a portion is missing. The sample includes 93,000 or so clones, approximately 89% of them seen just once. V trimming: 1 base; J trimming: 11 bases; junction bases outside the gene matches: 12. This CDR3 has 15 residues. From germline, CDR1 is SGHDT and CDR2 YYEEEE. The data derive from a study of blood T cell repertoires in COVID-19. This TCR was recovered from a woman aged 80 or over in a cohort sampled during active COVID-19. The sample consisted of peripheral blood. The chain carries TRBV5-6 and TRBJ1-1; 9 bases align to TRBD1. DNA of the CDR3: TGTGCCAGCAGCTTGACCGCCACCGAAGGGACAGGGGCTTTCTTT. Amino acid sequence: CASSLTATEGTGAFF.